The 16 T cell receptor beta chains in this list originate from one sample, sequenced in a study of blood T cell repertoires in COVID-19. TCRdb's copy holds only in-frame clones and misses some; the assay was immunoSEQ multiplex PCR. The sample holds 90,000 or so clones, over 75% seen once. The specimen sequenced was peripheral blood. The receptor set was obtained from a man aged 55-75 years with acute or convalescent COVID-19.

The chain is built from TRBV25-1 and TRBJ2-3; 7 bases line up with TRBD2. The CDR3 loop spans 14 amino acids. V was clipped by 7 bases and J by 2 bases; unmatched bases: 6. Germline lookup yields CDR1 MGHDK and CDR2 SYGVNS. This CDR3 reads CASNNRLATDTQYF. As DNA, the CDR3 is TGTGCCAGCAATAACCGACTAGCCACAGATACGCAGTATTTT.

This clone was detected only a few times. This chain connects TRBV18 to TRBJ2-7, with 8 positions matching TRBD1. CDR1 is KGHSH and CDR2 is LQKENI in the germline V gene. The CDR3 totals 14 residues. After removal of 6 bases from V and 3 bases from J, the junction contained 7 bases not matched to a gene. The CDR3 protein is CASSSGTGLYEQYF. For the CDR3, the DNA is TGTGCCAGCTCGTCCGGGACAGGACTCTACGAGCAGTACTTC.

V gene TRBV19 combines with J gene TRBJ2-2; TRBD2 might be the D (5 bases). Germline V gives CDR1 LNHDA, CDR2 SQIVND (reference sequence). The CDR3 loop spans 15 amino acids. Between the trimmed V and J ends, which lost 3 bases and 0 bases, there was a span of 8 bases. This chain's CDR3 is CASSMSGTNTGELFF. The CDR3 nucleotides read TGTGCCAGTAGTATGAGCGGAACGAACACCGGGGAGCTGTTTTTT.

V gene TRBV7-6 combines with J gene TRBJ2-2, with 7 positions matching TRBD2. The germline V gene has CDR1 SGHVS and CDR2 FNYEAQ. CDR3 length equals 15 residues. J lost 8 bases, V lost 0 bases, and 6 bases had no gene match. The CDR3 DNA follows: TGTGCCAGCAGCTTAGCGACTAGCCCCACGGGGGAGCTGTTTTTT. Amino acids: CASSLATSPTGELFF.

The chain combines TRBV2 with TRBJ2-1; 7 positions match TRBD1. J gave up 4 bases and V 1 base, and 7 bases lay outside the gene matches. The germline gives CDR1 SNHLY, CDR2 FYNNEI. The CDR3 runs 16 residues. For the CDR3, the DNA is TGTGCCAGCAGTGAAGGACAGGGAATAGGGTACAATGAGCAGTTCTTC. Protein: CASSEGQGIGYNEQFF.

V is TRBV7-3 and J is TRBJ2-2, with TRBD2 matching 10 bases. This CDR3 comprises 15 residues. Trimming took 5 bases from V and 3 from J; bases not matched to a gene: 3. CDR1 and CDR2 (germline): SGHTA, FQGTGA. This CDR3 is CASSVAGGYTGELFF. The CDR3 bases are TGTGCCAGCAGCGTAGCGGGGGGATACACCGGGGAGCTGTTTTTT.

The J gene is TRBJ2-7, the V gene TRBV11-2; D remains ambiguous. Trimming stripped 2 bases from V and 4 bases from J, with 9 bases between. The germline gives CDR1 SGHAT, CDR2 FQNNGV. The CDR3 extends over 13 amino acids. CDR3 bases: TGTGCCAGCAGCTTATCGCCTAGTTACGAGCAGTACTTC. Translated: CASSLSPSYEQYF.

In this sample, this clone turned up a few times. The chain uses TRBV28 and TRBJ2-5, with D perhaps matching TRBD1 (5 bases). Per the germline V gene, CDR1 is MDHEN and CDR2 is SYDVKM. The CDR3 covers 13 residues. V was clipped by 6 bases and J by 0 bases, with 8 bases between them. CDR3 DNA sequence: TGTGCCAGCAGGCGACAGTACCAAGAGACCCAGTACTTC. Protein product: CASRRQYQETQYF.

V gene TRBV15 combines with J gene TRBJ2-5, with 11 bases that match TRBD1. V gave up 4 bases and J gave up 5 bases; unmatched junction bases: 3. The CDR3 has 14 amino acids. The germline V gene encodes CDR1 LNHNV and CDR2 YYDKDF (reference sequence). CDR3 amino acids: CATSKGDRGETQYF. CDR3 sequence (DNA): TGTGCCACCAGCAAAGGGGACAGGGGGGAGACCCAGTACTTC.

CDR3 bases: TGCGCCAGCAGCCAAGATAGCGGGACCGGGGAGCTGTTTTTT. This codes for CASSQDSGTGELFF. This chain joins TRBV4-3 and TRBJ2-2, with TRBD2 identical over 7 bases. V gave up 0 bases and J gave up 5 bases; unmatched junction bases: 0. Per the germline V gene, CDR1 is LGHNA and CDR2 is YSLEER. The length of the CDR3 is 14 residues.

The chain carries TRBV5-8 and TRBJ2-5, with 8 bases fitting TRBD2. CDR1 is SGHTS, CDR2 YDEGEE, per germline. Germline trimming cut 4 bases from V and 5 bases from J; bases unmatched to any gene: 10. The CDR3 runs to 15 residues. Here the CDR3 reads CASSPSGGVLETQYF. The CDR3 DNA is TGTGCCAGCAGCCCAAGCGGGGGTGTTTTGGAGACCCAGTACTTC.

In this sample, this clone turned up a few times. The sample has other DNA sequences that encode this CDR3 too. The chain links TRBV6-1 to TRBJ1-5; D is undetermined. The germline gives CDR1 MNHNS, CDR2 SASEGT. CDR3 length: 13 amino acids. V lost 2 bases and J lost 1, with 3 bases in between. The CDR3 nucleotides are TGTGCCAGCAGTGAACGGAGCAATCAGCCCCAGCATTTT. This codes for CASSERSNQPQHF.

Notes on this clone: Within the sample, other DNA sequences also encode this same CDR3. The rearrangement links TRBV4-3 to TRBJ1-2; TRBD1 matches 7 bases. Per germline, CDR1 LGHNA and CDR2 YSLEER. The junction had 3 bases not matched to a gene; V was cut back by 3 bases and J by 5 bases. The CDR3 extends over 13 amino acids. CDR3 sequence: CASSQSGGYGYTF. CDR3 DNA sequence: TGCGCCAGCAGCCAGTCAGGGGGATATGGCTACACCTTC.

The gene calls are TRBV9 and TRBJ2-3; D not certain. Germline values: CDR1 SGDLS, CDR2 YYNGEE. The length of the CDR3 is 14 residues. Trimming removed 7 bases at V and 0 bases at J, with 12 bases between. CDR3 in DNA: TGTGCCAGCTCCTCCTCCCCTAGCACAGATACGCAGTATTTT. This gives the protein CASSSSPSTDTQYF.

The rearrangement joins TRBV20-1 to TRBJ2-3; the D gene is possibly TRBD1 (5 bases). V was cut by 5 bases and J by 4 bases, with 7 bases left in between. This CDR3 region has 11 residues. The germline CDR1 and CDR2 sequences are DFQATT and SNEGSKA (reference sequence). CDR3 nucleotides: TGCAGTGCTCCCAGGGCAGATACGCAGTATTTT. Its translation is CSAPRADTQYF.

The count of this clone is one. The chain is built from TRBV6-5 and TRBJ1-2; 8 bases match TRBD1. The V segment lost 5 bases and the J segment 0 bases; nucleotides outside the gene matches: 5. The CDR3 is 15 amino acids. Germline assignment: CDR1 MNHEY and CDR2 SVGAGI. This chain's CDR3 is CASSSGQGANYGYTF. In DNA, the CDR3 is TGTGCCAGCAGTAGTGGACAGGGCGCTAACTATGGCTACACCTTC.